The source of this TCR beta chain is a study of blood T cells in healthy people across ages. This CDR3 region has 13 residues. V lost 1 base to trimming and J lost 2 bases, with 4 bases between them. Germline V gives CDR1 WSHSY, CDR2 SAAADI. This clonotype has more than one count but fewer than ten. Drawing of peripheral blood yielded ten milliliters from each donor. A second 7 to 11 cycle PCR used barcoded and J-beta primers. TCRdb redid the calling of the 5' RACE reads with MiXCR, one entry per CDR3 protein. Among 1.5 million to 2 million distinct CDR3 sequences listed, roughly 30% were seen once. The sequenced sample consisted of blood. V gene TRBV10-2 combines with J gene TRBJ2-3; D is unresolved. The TCR comes from a woman aged 25 to 39 in good health. CDR3 protein: CASSEYTTDTQYF. The CDR3 coding sequence is TGCGCCAGCAGTGAGTATACCACAGATACGCAGTATTTT.